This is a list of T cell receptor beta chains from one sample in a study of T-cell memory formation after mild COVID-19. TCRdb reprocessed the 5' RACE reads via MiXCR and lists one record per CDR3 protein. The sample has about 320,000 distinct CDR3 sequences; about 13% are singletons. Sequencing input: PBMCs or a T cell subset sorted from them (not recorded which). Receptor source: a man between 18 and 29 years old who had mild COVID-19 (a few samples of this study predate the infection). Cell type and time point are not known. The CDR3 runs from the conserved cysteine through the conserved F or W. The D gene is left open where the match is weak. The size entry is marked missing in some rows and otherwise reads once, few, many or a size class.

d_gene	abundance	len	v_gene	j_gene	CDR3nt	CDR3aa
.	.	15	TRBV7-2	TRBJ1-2	TGTGCCAGCAGCTTAGTGGCCGGGGGCGGAAATGGCTACACCTTC	CASSLVAGGGNGYTF
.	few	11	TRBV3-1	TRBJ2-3	TGTGCCAGCAGCCGGAGGCAGGCCCAGTATTTT	CASSRRQAQYF
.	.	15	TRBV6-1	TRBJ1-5	TGTGCCAGCGCCCCCAGTCAAGGGGTGGCTCAGCCCCAGCATTTT	CASAPSQGVAQPQHF
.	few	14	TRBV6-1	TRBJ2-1	TGTGCCAGCAGTGTGATAGGACTCCAGAATGAGCAGTTCTTC	CASSVIGLQNEQFF
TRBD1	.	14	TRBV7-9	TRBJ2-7	TGTGCCAGCAGCTTGACAGGGGAGGCCCACGAGCAGTACTTC	CASSLTGEAHEQYF
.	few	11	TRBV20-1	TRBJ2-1	TGCAGTGCTAGACGATTGGGTGAGCAGTTCTTC	CSARRLGEQFF
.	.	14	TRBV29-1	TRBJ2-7	TGCAGCGCCAGGGACACTGGGCGAGGAGGCGAGCAGTACTTC	CSARDTGRGGEQYF
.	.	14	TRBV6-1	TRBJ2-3	TGTGCCAGCAAGGACTATCAGAGCACAGATACGCAGTATTTT	CASKDYQSTDTQYF
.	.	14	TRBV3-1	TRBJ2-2	TGTGCCAGCAGCCTAGGAAGGGGTGCCGGGGAGCTGTTTTTT	CASSLGRGAGELFF
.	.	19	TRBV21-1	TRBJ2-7	TGTGCCAGCAGCACTTCCGGGACAGGGGGCCCAACCCCTGTCTACGAGCAGTACTTC	CASSTSGTGGPTPVYEQYF
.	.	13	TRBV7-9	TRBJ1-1	TGTGCCAGCAGCCCGTCTCGGTACACTGAAGCTTTCTTT	CASSPSRYTEAFF
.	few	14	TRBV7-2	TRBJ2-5	TGTGCCAGCAGCTTTTGGACAGTTCGGGAGACCCAGTACTTC	CASSFWTVRETQYF
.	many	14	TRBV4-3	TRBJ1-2	TGCGCCAGCAGCCAAGGAACAGGTCCGGGTGGCTACACCTTC	CASSQGTGPGGYTF
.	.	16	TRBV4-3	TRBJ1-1	TGCGCCAGCAGCCAAGGCAGGGGAGGCGAGGGTACTGAAGCTTTCTTT	CASSQGRGGEGTEAFF
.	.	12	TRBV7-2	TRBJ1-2	TGTGCCAGCAGCCCAAGACCACTTGGCTACACCTTC	CASSPRPLGYTF
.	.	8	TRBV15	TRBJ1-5	TGTAGCAATCAGCCCCAGCATTTT	CSNQPQHF
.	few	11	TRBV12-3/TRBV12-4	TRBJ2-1	TGTGCCAGCGATAGGGGGAATGAGCAGTTCTTC	CASDRGNEQFF
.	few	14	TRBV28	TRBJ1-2	TGTGCCAGCAGTTTCAATCCCCGGGTCGGGGGCTACACCTTC	CASSFNPRVGGYTF
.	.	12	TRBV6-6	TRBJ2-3	TGTGCCAGCTGCCCGGGGCGAGATACGCAGTATTTT	CASCPGRDTQYF
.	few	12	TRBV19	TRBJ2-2	TGTGCCAGTAGAGGGGGGTCCGGGGAGCTGTTTTTT	CASRGGSGELFF
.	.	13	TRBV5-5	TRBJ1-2	TGTGCCAGCAGCCCCGACGGATTCTATGGCTACACCTTC	CASSPDGFYGYTF
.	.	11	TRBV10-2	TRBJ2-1	TGCGCCAGCAGTGAGACTAGCGAGCAGTTCTTC	CASSETSEQFF
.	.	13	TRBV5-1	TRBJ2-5	TGCGCCAGCAGGGCGGGTTCCCAAGAGACCCAGTACTTC	CASRAGSQETQYF
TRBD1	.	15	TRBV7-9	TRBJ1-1	TGTGCCAGCAGCTTCGGGACAGTCCCGAACACTGAAGCTTTCTTT	CASSFGTVPNTEAFF
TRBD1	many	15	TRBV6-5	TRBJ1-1	TGTGCCAGCAGTTACTGGAAGGGACAGGGGACTGAAGCTTTCTTT	CASSYWKGQGTEAFF
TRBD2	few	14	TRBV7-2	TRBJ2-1	TGTGCCAGCAGCTTAGGTGCGGGGGACAATGAGCAGTTCTTC	CASSLGAGDNEQFF
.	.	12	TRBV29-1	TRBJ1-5	TGCAGCGTTGAAGATCAGGGTGGGCCCCAGCATTTT	CSVEDQGGPQHF
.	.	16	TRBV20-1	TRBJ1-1	TGCAGTGCTAGAGGTTGGAGGGGCTCCGTGAACACTGAAGCTTTCTTT	CSARGWRGSVNTEAFF
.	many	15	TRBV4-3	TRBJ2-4	TGCGCCAGCAGCCCAGGTCTCGTAGCCAAAAACATTCAGTACTTC	CASSPGLVAKNIQYF
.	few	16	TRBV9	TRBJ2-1	TGTGCCAGCAGCAGAGGTGGGACTGTCAGCTACAATGAGCAGTTCTTC	CASSRGGTVSYNEQFF
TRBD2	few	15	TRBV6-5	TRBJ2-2	TGTGCCAGCAGTTACGCGGGGGGGCTTCCCGGGGAGCTGTTTTTT	CASSYAGGLPGELFF
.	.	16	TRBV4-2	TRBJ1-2	TGTGCCAGCAGCCAAGATCTTAGTCCGGGTAACTATGGCTACACCTTC	CASSQDLSPGNYGYTF
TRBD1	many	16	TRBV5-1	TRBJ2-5	TGCGCCAGCAGCTTGGAACCAGGGGGCCTCCAAGAGACCCAGTACTTC	CASSLEPGGLQETQYF
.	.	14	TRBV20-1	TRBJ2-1	TGCAGTGCTGGAGAGCCGGGACTCCCAAATGAGCAGTTCTTC	CSAGEPGLPNEQFF
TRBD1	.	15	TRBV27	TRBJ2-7	TGTGCCAGCAGTTTAGGACAGGTCGTGGCCTACGAGCAGTACTTC	CASSLGQVVAYEQYF
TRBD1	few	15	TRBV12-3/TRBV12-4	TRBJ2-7	TGTGCCAGCAGTCCCGGGACAGGGGTATTCTACGAGCAGTACTTC	CASSPGTGVFYEQYF
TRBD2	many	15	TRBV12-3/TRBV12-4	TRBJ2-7	TGTGCCAGCAGCCCTACAATAGCGGGGGGCTACGAGCAGTACTTC	CASSPTIAGGYEQYF
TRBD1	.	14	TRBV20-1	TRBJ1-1	TGCAGTGCTAGATATACAGGGGTTCGGACTGAAGCTTTCTTT	CSARYTGVRTEAFF
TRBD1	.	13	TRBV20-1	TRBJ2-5	TGCAGTGCTAGGGACAGGGGGGAAGAGACCCAGTACTTC	CSARDRGEETQYF
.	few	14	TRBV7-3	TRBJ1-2	TGTGCCAGCAGCTTATCGCCAGAAGGCGGGGGCTACACCTTC	CASSLSPEGGGYTF
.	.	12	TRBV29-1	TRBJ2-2	TGCAGCGTTACGAGGGCCACCGGGGAGCTGTTTTTT	CSVTRATGELFF
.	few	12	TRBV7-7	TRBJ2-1	TGTGCTAGCAGCTCCCGCCGCGGTAAGCAGTTCTTC	CASSSRRGKQFF
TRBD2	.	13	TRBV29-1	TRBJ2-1	TGCAGCGTTGGGACTAGCGACGTCAATGAGCAGTTCTTC	CSVGTSDVNEQFF
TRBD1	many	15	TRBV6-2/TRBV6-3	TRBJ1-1	TGTGCCAGCAGAGGAACGGGACAGGTGGGTCCTGAAGCTTTCTTT	CASRGTGQVGPEAFF
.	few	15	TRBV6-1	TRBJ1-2	TGTGCCAGCAGTGAAAACGGATTTTCCGCTTATGGCTACACCTTC	CASSENGFSAYGYTF
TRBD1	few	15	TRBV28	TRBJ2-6	TGTGCCAGCAGTGTAGGGGGCGAAGGGGCCAACGTCCTGACTTTC	CASSVGGEGANVLTF
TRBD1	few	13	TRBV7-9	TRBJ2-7	TGTGCCAGCAGACTTGGGGACAGTTACGAGCAGTACTTC	CASRLGDSYEQYF
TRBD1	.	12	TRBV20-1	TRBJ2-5	TGCAGTGCTTGGGACAGGCAAGAGACCCAGTACTTC	CSAWDRQETQYF
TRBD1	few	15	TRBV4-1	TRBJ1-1	TGCGCCAGCAGCCACCGAAACAGGGGGAACCCTGAAGCTTTCTTT	CASSHRNRGNPEAFF
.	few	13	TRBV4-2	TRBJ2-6	TGTGCCAGCAGCCCCCCCGGGGCGGACGTCCTGACTTTC	CASSPPGADVLTF
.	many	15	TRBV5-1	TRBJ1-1	TGCGCCAGCAGAATGTGGGTAGGGGTCTCCCCCGAAGCTTTCTTT	CASRMWVGVSPEAFF
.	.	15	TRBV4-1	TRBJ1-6	TGCGCCAGCAGCGTCGGGAGGTCCTATAATTCACCCCTCCACTTT	CASSVGRSYNSPLHF
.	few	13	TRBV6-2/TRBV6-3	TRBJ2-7	TGTGCCAGCAGTTACCGGGACATCTCCGAGCAGTACTTC	CASSYRDISEQYF
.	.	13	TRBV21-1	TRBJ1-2	TGTGCCAGCAGCAAGAGGGACCTTTTCTTCTACACCTTC	CASSKRDLFFYTF
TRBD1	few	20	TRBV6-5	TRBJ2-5	TGTGCCAGCAGCTTCAGGGGGGTCCCGGGACAGGGATCGTACCAAGAGACCCAGTACTTC	CASSFRGVPGQGSYQETQYF
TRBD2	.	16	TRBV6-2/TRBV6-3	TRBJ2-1	TGTGCCAGCAGTTACGGGACTAGCGATCCCCTCCGTGAGCAGTTCTTC	CASSYGTSDPLREQFF
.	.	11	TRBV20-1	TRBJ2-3	TGCAGCGGGACCAGCCAGTATACGCAGTATTTT	CSGTSQYTQYF
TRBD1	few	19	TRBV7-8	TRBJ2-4	TGTGCCAGCAGCTACGGGCGGACAGGGCGGAAGGAGTCGGGAAACATTCAGTACTTC	CASSYGRTGRKESGNIQYF
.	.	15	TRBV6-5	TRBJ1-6	TGTGCCAGCAGTTACTCGGTCGGTCTTAATTCACCCCTCCACTTT	CASSYSVGLNSPLHF